The next 20 T cell receptor beta chains were all read from a single sample in a study of cytomegalovirus exposure and HLA in healthy donors. The PCR made use of 60 Vbeta and 13 Jbeta primers. Measured with immunoSEQ multiplex PCR; TCRdb has only the in-frame clones, and not every one. The sample lists approximately 150,000 clones; around 80% were seen once. What was sequenced was PBMCs. The receptors stem from a man aged 35 to 55 in good health and CMV-seronegative.

The sample holds a few counts of this clone. The V and J genes are TRBV4-1 and TRBJ1-2, with 10 nucleotides matching TRBD1. J was trimmed by 2 bases and V by 6 bases; bases with no gene match: 3. Germline CDR1 MGHRA, CDR2 YSYEKL. The CDR3 contains 14 residues. CDR3 bases: TGCGCCAGCAGTCCGGGACAGGGGAACTATGGCTACACCTTC. This translates into CASSPGQGNYGYTF.

V gene TRBV5-4 combines with J gene TRBJ2-1, with 7 bases identical to TRBD2. J gave up 4 bases and V 4 bases, and 17 bases lay outside the gene matches. There are 18 residues in the CDR3. Per germline, CDR1 SGHNT and CDR2 YYREEE (reference sequence). CDR3 sequence: CASSPAGGGGRIYNEQFF. CDR3 sequence (DNA): TGTGCCAGCAGCCCGGCTGGGGGGGGTGGTCGGATATACAATGAGCAGTTCTTC.

J is TRBJ2-3 and V is TRBV5-4, with 12 bases that match TRBD2. The germline gives CDR1 SGHNT, CDR2 YYREEE (reference sequence). The CDR3 extends over 20 amino acids. The junction had 16 bases not matched to a gene; V was cut back by 5 bases and J by 0 bases. The CDR3 region is CASRLGGPSGGALSTDTQYF. The DNA for the CDR3 is TGTGCCAGCAGATTAGGTGGCCCTAGCGGGGGGGCGCTAAGCACAGATACGCAGTATTTT.

The rearrangement uses TRBV6-5 and TRBJ1-5, with 8 positions matching TRBD1. This CDR3 comprises 15 residues. Germline lookup yields CDR1 MNHEY and CDR2 SVGAGI. J gave up 2 bases and V 8 bases, and 8 bases lay outside the gene matches. The CDR3 region has the DNA TGTGCCAGCGCATCCGGACAGGGCGGCAATCAGCCCCAGCATTTT. Its protein product is CASASGQGGNQPQHF.

This chain uses TRBV4-1 with TRBJ1-1, with 10 bases fitting TRBD1. J lost 0 bases, V lost 6 bases, and 7 bases had no gene match. Germline CDR1 MGHRA, CDR2 YSYEKL. The CDR3 is 16 amino acids. CDR3 in DNA: TGCGCCAGCAGTCTAGGACAGGGGGGGATGAACACTGAAGCTTTCTTT. Translating gives CASSLGQGGMNTEAFF.

This rearrangement joins TRBV25-1 to TRBJ1-4; TRBD1 matches 9 bases. The V gene end was trimmed by 7 bases and the J gene end by 7 bases; junction bases not matched to a gene: 10. From germline, CDR1 is MGHDK and CDR2 SYGVNS. The CDR3 is 15 residues long. CDR3 residues: CASKTGGAEGEKLFF. The DNA of the CDR3 is TGTGCCAGCAAAACAGGGGGCGCAGAGGGTGAAAAACTGTTTTTT.

The rearrangement links TRBV4-1 to TRBJ2-3; the D gene is possibly TRBD2 (6 bases). The CDR3 runs to 13 residues. The V gene's germline CDR1 is MGHRA and CDR2 YSYEKL. The V gene lost 5 bases and the J gene lost 9 bases, with 15 bases spanning the gap. The CDR3 reads CASSSPGLQTQYF. In DNA, the CDR3 is TGCGCCAGCAGCTCCCCGGGACTCCAGACGCAGTATTTT.

This clone was seen a few times. The rearrangement uses TRBV28 and TRBJ1-4; 9 bases map to TRBD1. After removal of 10 bases from V and 5 bases from J, the junction contained 11 bases not matched to a gene. This CDR3 is 15 amino acids long. Germline values: CDR1 MDHEN, CDR2 SYDVKM. The CDR3 bases are TGTGCCACCCTCCACGGAGGGACAGGGAATGAAAAACTGTTTTTT. Its protein is CATLHGGTGNEKLFF.

This clone was seen a handful of times. The V call is TRBV9, the J call TRBJ2-2; 8 bases align to TRBD1. Germline CDR1 and CDR2: SGDLS and YYNGEE. This CDR3 is built from 15 residues. Trimming removed 5 bases from V and 0 bases from J; junction bases left unmatched: 3. The CDR3: CASRRQGTNTGELFF. The CDR3 DNA reads TGTGCCAGCAGAAGACAGGGGACGAACACCGGGGAGCTGTTTTTT.

As to this clone: This same CDR3 is encoded by further DNA sequences in the sample. The chain uses TRBV29-1 and TRBJ2-7, with a weak D call TRBD1 (6 bases). Looked up from germline, CDR1 is SQVTM and CDR2 is ANQGSEA. The CDR3 length is 15 residues. V was shortened by 0 bases and J by 5 bases, with 17 bases between the two germline ends. As DNA, the CDR3 is TGCAGCGTTGAAGATCAGCGAGGGGGTGGCAACGAGCAGTACTTC. As protein: CSVEDQRGGGNEQYF.

The CDR3 DNA reads TGTGCCAGCAGAGGGACTAGCGGGGGGTTCGGGACCCAGTACTTC. Its translation: CASRGTSGGFGTQYF. V gene TRBV6-1 combines with J gene TRBJ2-5; TRBD2 aligns across 15 bases. J lost 7 bases, V lost 6 bases, and 6 bases had no gene match. The length of the CDR3 is 15 residues. CDR1 and CDR2 from the germline V gene are MNHNS and SASEGT.

This clone has a handful of counts. This chain uses TRBV9 with TRBJ2-7; 11 bases line up with TRBD2. With V trimmed by 3 bases and J by 1 base, 6 bases remained unmatched. The CDR3 loop spans 16 amino acids. Germline V gene data show CDR1 as SGDLS and CDR2 as YYNGEE. The DNA for the CDR3 is TGTGCCAGCAGCGGGGGGGGGACTAGCGGTTCCTACGAGCAGTACTTC. It codes for CASSGGGTSGSYEQYF.

The chain links TRBV7-2 to TRBJ2-7, with 8 positions matching TRBD1. The CDR3 has 15 residues. The ends lost 4 bases at V and 1 base at J; junction bases unmatched: 6. The germline CDR1 and CDR2 sequences are SGHTA and FQGNSA. The CDR3 bases are TGTGCCAGCAGCTGGGGACAGGCGGGGTCCTACGAGCAGTACTTC. Translated, it gives CASSWGQAGSYEQYF.

This clone was seen more than once but under ten times. J is TRBJ2-6 and V is TRBV5-4; TRBD1 aligns across 12 bases. This CDR3 comprises 18 residues. Trimming at V came to 3 bases and at J to 1 base, leaving 5 bases not matched to a gene. Germline V lookup: CDR1 SGHNT, CDR2 YYREEE (reference sequence). This CDR3 reads CASSYPGQGASGANVLTF. As DNA, the CDR3 is TGTGCCAGCAGCTACCCGGGACAGGGGGCTTCTGGGGCCAACGTCCTGACTTTC.

The chain combines TRBV6-6 with TRBJ2-3; the match to TRBD2 covers 10 bases. Germline-derived CDR1 and CDR2 are MNHNY and SVGAGI (reference sequence). V dropped 5 bases and J dropped 4; count of bases not matched to a gene: 6. The CDR3 sequence is 15 residues long. The CDR3 bases are TGTGCCAGCAGTACGAGCGGGGGGGCATCAGATACGCAGTATTTT. Protein sequence: CASSTSGGASDTQYF.

The chain carries TRBV5-1 and TRBJ1-1; TRBD1 matches 9 bases. Germline V CDR1 and CDR2: SGHRS, YFSETQ. Losses at the gene ends were 4 bases for V and 6 bases for J; bases not matched to a gene: 13. This CDR3 contains 16 residues. The CDR3 region is CASSGPGQGSNAEAFF. Written as DNA, the CDR3 is TGCGCCAGCAGCGGCCCGGGACAGGGCTCAAACGCTGAAGCTTTCTTT.

This chain links TRBV5-5 with TRBJ2-5; 7 nucleotides line up with TRBD2. Germline trimming cut 4 bases from V and 9 bases from J; bases unmatched to any gene: 9. CDR1 is SGHKS and CDR2 is YYEKEE in the germline V gene (reference sequence). The CDR3 totals 13 residues. CDR3 DNA: TGTGCCAGCAGCCCGAGACTAGCCGGAGCCCAGTACTTC. This codes for CASSPRLAGAQYF.

J is TRBJ1-5 and V is TRBV10-3, with a tentative D call TRBD1 (6 bases). V shed 6 bases and J shed 9 bases, with 15 bases lying between them. Germline CDR1 and CDR2: ENHRY and SYGVKD. The CDR3 runs to 13 residues. DNA for the CDR3: TGTGCCATCAGACAGGGTCCCAAGCGGCCCCAGCATTTT. Translation: CAIRQGPKRPQHF.

J is TRBJ1-5 and V is TRBV5-1; unclear D gene. Per germline, CDR1 SGHRS and CDR2 YFSETQ. The CDR3 is made up of 17 amino acids. Trimming cost V 0 bases and J 2 bases, with 15 bases left between them. The CDR3 DNA sequence: TGCGCCAGCAGCTTGGCTCCTTGGGGAGAGGGCAATCAGCCCCAGCATTTT. Translated, it gives CASSLAPWGEGNQPQHF.

The genes are TRBV5-1 and TRBJ2-1; 7 nucleotides align to TRBD1. The CDR3 is 16 residues long. Trimming removed 3 bases from V and 0 bases from J; junction bases left unmatched: 6. Germline V gene data show CDR1 as SGHRS and CDR2 as YFSETQ. The CDR3 nucleotides read TGCGCCAGCAGCTGGGGACAGACAAGCTCCTACAATGAGCAGTTCTTC. It yields the protein CASSWGQTSSYNEQFF.